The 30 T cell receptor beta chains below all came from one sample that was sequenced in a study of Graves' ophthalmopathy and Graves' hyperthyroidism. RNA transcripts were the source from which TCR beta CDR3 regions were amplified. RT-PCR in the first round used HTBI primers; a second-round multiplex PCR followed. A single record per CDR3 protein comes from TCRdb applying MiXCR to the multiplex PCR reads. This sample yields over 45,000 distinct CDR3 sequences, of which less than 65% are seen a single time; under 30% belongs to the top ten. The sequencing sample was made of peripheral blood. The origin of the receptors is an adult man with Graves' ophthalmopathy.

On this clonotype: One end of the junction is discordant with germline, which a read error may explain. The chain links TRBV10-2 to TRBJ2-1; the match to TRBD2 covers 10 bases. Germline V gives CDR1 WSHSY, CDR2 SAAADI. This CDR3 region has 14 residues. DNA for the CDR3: TGCGCCAGCAGTGCTAGCGGGGGTGACAATGTGCAGTTCTTC. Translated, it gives CASSASGGDNVQFF.

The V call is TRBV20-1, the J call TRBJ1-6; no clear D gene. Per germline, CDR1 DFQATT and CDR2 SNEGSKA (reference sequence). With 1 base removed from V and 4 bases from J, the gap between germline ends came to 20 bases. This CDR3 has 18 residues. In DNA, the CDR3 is TGCAGTGCTAGAGGGGAGTACCAAGCCCACGATTATAATTCACCCCTCCACTTT. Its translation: CSARGEYQAHDYNSPLHF.

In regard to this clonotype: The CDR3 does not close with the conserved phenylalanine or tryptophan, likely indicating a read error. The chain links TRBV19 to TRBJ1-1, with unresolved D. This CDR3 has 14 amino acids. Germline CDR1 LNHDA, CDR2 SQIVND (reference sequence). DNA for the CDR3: TGTGCCAGTAGTATCCCGGCCATGAACACCGAAGCTTTCCTT. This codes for CASSIPAMNTEAFL.

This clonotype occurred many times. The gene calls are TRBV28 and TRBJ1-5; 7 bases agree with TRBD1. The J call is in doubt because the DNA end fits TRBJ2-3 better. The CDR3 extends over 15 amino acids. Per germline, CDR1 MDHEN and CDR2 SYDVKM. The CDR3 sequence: CASRRQGILHQPQYF. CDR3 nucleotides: TGTGCCAGCAGGAGACAGGGTATTTTACATCAGCCCCAGTATTTT.

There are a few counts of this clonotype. The CDR3 sequence: CASSSGGSNQPQHF. The CDR3 coding sequence is TGTGCCAGCAGCTCAGGGGGGAGCAATCAGCCCCAGCATTTT. This chain connects TRBV7-2 to TRBJ1-5, with TRBD1 matching 7 bases. The CDR3 has 14 residues. From germline, CDR1 is SGHTA and CDR2 FQGNSA. Trimming took 4 bases from V and 1 from J; bases not matched to a gene: 1.

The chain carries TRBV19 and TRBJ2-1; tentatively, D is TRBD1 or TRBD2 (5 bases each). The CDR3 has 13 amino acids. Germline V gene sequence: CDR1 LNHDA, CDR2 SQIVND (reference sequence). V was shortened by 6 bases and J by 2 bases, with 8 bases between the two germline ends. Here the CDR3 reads CASRWDAYNEQFF. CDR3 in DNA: TGTGCCAGTAGGTGGGACGCCTACAATGAGCAGTTCTTC. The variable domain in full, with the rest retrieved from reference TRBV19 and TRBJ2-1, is DGGITQSPKYLFRKEGQNVTLSCEQNLNHDAMYWYRQDPGQGLRLIYYSQIVNDFQKGDIAEGYSVSREKKESFPLTVTSAQKNPTAFYLCASRWDAYNEQFFGPGTRLTVL.

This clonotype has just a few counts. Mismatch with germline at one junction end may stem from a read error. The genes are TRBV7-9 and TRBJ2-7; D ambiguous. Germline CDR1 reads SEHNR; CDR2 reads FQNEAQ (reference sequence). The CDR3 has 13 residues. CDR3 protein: CAGSVTYDYEQYF. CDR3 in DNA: TGTGCCGGCAGCGTAACCTACGACTACGAGCAGTACTTC. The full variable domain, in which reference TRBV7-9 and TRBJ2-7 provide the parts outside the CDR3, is DTGVSQNPRHKITKRGQNVTFRCDPISEHNRLYWYRQTLGQGPEFLTYFQNEAQLEKSRLLSDRFSAERPKGSFSTLEIQRTEQGDSAMYLCAGSVTYDYEQYFGPGTRLTVT.

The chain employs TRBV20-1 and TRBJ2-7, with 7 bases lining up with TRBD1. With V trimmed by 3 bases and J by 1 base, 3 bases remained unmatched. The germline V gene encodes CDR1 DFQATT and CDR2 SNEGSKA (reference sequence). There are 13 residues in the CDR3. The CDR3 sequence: CSASVTGSYEQYF. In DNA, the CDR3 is TGCAGTGCTAGTGTGACAGGGTCCTACGAGCAGTACTTC.

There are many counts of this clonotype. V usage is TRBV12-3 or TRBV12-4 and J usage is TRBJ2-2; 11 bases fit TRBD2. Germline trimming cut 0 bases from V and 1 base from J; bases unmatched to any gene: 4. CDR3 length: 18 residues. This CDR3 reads CASSLARGTSGNTGELFF. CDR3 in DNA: TGTGCCAGCAGTTTAGCGCGGGGGACTAGCGGGAACACCGGGGAGCTGTTTTTT.

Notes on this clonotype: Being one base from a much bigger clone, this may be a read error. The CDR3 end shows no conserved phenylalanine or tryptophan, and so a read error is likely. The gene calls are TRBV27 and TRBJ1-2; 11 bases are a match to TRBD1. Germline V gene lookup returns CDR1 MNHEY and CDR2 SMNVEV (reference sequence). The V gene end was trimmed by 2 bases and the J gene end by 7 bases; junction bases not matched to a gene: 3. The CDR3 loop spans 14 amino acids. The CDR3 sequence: CASSLIGTGGGYTS. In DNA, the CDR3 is TGTGCCAGCAGTTTAATAGGGACAGGGGGTGGCTACACCTCC.

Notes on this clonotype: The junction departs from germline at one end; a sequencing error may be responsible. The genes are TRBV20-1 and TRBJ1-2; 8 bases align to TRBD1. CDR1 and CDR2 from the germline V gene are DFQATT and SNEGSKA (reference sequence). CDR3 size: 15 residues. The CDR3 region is CGAAQGAGGDYGYTF. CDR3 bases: TGCGGTGCCGCCCAGGGAGCAGGGGGCGACTACGGCTACACCTTC.

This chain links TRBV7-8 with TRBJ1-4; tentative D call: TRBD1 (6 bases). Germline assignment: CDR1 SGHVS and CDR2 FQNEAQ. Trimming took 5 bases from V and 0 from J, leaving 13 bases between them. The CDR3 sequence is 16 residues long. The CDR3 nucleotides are TGTGCCAGCAGCGACCGACAGGTTGCAACTAATGAAAAACTGTTTTTT. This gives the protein CASSDRQVATNEKLFF.

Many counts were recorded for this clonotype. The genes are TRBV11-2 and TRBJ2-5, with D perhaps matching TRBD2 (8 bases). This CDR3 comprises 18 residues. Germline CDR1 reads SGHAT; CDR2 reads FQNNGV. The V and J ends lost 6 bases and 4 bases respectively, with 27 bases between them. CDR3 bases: TGTGCCAGCAGATTACGGGAGGGGGCGTATACCTACAGAGAGACCCAGTACTTC. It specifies CASRLREGAYTYRETQYF. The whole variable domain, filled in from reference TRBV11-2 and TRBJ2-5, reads EAGVAQSPRYKIIEKRQSVAFWCNPISGHATLYWYQQILGQGPKLLIQFQNNGVVDDSQLPKDRFSAERLKGVDSTLKIQPAKLEDSAVYLCASRLREGAYTYRETQYFGPGTRLLVL.

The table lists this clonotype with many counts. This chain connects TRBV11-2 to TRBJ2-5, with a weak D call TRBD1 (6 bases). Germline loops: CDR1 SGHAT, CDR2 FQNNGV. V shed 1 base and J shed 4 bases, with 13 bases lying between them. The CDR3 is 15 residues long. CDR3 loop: CASSLVGGSPETQYF. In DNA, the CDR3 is TGTGCCAGCAGCTTAGTAGGGGGTTCCCCAGAGACCCAGTACTTC.

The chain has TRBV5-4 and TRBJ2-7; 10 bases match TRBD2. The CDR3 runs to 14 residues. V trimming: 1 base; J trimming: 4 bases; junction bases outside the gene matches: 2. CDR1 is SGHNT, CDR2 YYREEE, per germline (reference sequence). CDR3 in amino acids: CASSLTSGKYEQYF. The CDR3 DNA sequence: TGTGCCAGCAGCTTGACTAGCGGGAAGTACGAGCAGTACTTC.

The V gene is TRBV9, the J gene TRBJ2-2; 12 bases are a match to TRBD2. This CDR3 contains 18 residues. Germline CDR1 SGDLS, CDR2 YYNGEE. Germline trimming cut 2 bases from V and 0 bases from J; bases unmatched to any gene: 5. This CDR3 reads CASSVGTSGFANTGELFF. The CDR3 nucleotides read TGTGCCAGCAGCGTGGGGACTAGCGGGTTCGCGAACACCGGGGAGCTGTTTTTT.

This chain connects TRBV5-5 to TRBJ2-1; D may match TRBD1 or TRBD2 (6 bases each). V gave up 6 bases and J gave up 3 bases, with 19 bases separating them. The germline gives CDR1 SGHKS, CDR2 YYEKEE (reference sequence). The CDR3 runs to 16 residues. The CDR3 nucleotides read TGTGCCAGCAACGGGGGCTTAGCGGCCAGCTACAATGAGCAGTTCTTC. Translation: CASNGGLAASYNEQFF.

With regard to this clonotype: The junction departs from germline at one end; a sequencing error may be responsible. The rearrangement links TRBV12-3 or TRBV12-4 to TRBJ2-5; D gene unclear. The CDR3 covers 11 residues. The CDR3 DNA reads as TGTGCCTGCAGTCGCGCGGTCGCCCAGTACTTC. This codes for CACSRAVAQYF.

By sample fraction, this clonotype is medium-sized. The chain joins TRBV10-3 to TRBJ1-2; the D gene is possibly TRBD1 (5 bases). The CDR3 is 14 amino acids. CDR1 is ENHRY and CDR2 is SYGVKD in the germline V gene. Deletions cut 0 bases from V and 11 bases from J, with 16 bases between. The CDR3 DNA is TGTGCCATCAGTGAGTCCGGGGGTAAGAGGCGTTACACCTTC. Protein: CAISESGGKRRYTF.

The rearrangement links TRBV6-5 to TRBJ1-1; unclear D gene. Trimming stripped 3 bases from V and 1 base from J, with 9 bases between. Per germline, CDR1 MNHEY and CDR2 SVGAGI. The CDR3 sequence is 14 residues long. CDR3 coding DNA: TGTGCCAGCAGTTATGGGAGGAGGAACACTGAAGCTTTCTTT. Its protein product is CASSYGRRNTEAFF.

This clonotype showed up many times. CDR3 sequence: CASSLYPGDLSRYTF. The CDR3 DNA follows: TGTGCCAGCAGCTTATATCCAGGGGACTTATCTCGCTACACCTTC. The genes are TRBV7-2 and TRBJ1-2, with a tentative D call TRBD1 (6 bases). CDR1 and CDR2 (germline): SGHTA, FQGNSA. V was pared by 2 bases and J by 9 bases, with 19 bases between. CDR3 length: 15 amino acids.

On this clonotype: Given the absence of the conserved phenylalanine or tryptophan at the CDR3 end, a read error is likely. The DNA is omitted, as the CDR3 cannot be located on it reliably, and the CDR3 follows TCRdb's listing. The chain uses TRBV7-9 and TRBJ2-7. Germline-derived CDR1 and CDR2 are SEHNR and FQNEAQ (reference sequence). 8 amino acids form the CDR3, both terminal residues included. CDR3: CASSSIPR.

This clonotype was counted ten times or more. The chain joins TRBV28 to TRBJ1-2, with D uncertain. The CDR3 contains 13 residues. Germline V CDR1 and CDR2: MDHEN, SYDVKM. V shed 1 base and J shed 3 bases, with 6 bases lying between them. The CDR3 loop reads CASSLSLDYGYTF. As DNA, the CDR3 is TGTGCCAGCAGTTTATCGTTGGACTATGGCTACACCTTC.

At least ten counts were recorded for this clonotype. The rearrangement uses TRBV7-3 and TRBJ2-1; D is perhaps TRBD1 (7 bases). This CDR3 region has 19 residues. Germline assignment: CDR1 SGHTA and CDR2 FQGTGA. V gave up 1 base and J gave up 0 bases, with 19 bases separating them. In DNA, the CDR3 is TGTGCCAGCAGCTTAAACCCAGGGGGGCGCGAGAGCTCCTACAATGAGCAGTTCTTC. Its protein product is CASSLNPGGRESSYNEQFF.

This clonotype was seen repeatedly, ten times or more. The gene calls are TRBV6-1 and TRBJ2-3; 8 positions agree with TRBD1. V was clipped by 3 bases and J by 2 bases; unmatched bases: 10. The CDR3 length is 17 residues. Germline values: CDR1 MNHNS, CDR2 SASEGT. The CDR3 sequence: CASSDLKGTGYTDTQYF. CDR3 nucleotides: TGTGCCAGCAGTGATTTGAAGGGGACAGGATACACAGATACGCAGTATTTT.

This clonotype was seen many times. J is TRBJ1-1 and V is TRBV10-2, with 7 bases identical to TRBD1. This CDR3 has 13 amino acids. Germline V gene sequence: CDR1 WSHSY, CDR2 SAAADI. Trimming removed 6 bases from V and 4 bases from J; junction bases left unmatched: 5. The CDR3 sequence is CASRTGTATEAFF. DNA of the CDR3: TGCGCCAGCAGGACCGGGACAGCCACTGAAGCTTTCTTT.

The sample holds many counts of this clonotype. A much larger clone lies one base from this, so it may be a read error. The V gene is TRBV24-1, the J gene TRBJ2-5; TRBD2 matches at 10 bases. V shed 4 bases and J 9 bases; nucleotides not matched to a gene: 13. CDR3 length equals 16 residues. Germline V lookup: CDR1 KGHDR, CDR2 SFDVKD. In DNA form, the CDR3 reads TGTGCCACCAGTGAAAATGAGCGGGGGGGCCAGGAGGCCCAGTACTTC. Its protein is CATSENERGGQEAQYF.

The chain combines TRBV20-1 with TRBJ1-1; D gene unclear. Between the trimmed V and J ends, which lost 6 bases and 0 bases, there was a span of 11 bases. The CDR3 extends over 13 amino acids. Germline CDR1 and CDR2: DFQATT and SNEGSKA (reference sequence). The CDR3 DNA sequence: TGCAGTGCCAGCAGCGGGGTGAACACTGAAGCTTTCTTT. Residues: CSASSGVNTEAFF.

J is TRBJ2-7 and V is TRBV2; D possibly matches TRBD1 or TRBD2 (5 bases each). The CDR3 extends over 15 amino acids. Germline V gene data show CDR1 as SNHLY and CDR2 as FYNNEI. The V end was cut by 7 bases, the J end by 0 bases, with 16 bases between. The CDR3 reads CASTLPVGTSYEQYF. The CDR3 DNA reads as TGTGCCAGCACCCTGCCGGTGGGGACCTCCTACGAGCAGTACTTC. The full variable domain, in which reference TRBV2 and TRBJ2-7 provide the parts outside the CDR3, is EPEVTQTPSHQVTQMGQEVILRCVPISNHLYFYWYRQILGQKVEFLVSFYNNEISEKSEIFDDQFSVERPDGSNFTLKIRSTKLEDSAMYFCASTLPVGTSYEQYFGPGTRLTVT.

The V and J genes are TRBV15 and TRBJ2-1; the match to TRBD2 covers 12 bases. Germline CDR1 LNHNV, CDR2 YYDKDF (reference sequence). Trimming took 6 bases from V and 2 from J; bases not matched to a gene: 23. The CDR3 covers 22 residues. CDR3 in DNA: TGTGCCACCAGTCAAATAGGGACAACCGCTAGCGGGGGGGCGATCCCCTACAATGAGCAGTTCTTC. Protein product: CATSQIGTTASGGAIPYNEQFF.